This TCR beta chain was recorded in a study of blood T cell repertoires in COVID-19. Study information: COVID-19 samples, acute and convalescent, were from the United States, Italy and Spain. PBMCs, B-cell-depleted T cells, or T cells provided the cDNA or gDNA that made up the material.

V trimming: 5 bases; J trimming: 5 bases; junction bases outside the gene matches: 17. Germline V CDR1 and CDR2: SEHNR, FQNEAQ (reference sequence). The CDR3 loop spans 17 amino acids. Only in-frame clones appear in the TCRdb table, and some are missing; sequencing was by immunoSEQ multiplex PCR. The sample holds over 70,000 clones, around three quarters seen once. The rearrangement links TRBV7-9 to TRBJ2-5; 7 bases fit TRBD1. Sequences were obtained from peripheral blood. The source of this sequence is a human donor in a cohort sampled during active COVID-19. DNA for the CDR3: TGTGCCAGCAGCCCCCGGTTACTCCAGGGGGATTGGGAGACCCAGTACTTC. Translation: CASSPRLLQGDWETQYF.